The rows below give T cell receptor beta chains drawn from one sample of a study of response to subunit inactivated influenza vaccine. MiXCR, applied by TCRdb to the RT-PCR reads, yields one record per CDR3 protein. Altogether more than 550,000 distinct CDR3 sequences are present, about 10% being singletons, with the ten largest covering about 10%. The sample in question was PBMCs from blood, obtained on the day of vaccination. The receptors originated from a man over 45 who received an inactivated influenza vaccine. Both conserved end residues are part of each CDR3. D genes are given only for firm matches. Clone size is given for some rows only: seen once, a few or many times, or a class if the clone is expanded.

abundance: few; j_gene: TRBJ2-5; d_gene: -; v_gene: TRBV18; CDR3nt: TGTGCCAGCTCACGTCAGGATCAAGAGACCCAGTACTTC; CDR3aa: CASSRQDQETQYF
abundance: -; j_gene: TRBJ1-2; d_gene: TRBD1; v_gene: TRBV6-1; CDR3nt: TGTGCCAGCAGTGAAAGACAGGGGGGACGTGGCTACACCTTC; CDR3aa: CASSERQGGRGYTF
abundance: many; j_gene: TRBJ1-1; d_gene: -; v_gene: TRBV25-1; CDR3nt: TGTGCCAGCAGTCGGGCAGGGCCAGAAGCTTTCTTT; CDR3aa: CASSRAGPEAFF
abundance: many; j_gene: TRBJ2-5; d_gene: TRBD2; v_gene: TRBV5-1; CDR3nt: TGCGCCAGCAGCTTGGCCGGCACGGGGGGCCAAGAGACCCAGTACTTC; CDR3aa: CASSLAGTGGQETQYF
abundance: few; j_gene: TRBJ1-1; d_gene: TRBD1; v_gene: TRBV7-2; CDR3nt: TGTGCCAGCAGCTGGTACCGGGACAGGGTCACTGAAGCTTTCTTT; CDR3aa: CASSWYRDRVTEAFF
abundance: -; j_gene: TRBJ2-6; d_gene: -; v_gene: TRBV3-1; CDR3nt: TGTGCCAGCAGCCAAGTCGGATATGGGGCCAACGTCCTGACTTTC; CDR3aa: CASSQVGYGANVLTF
abundance: -; j_gene: TRBJ1-2; d_gene: -; v_gene: TRBV6-2/TRBV6-3; CDR3nt: TGTGCCAGCAGCTGGGGGGATACCTATGGCTACACCTTC; CDR3aa: CASSWGDTYGYTF
abundance: -; j_gene: TRBJ2-7; d_gene: -; v_gene: TRBV18; CDR3nt: TGTGCCAGCTCACCGGGATACTCCTACGAGCAGTACTTC; CDR3aa: CASSPGYSYEQYF
abundance: few; j_gene: TRBJ2-5; d_gene: TRBD2; v_gene: TRBV20-1; CDR3nt: TGCTCGTCTAGCCGGGAGGCAAAAGAGACCCAGTACTTC; CDR3aa: CSSSREAKETQYF
abundance: few; j_gene: TRBJ2-4; d_gene: -; v_gene: TRBV21-1; CDR3nt: TGTGCCAGCAGCAAACTGACGACATTCAGCATTCAGTACTTC; CDR3aa: CASSKLTTFSIQYF
abundance: many; j_gene: TRBJ2-2; d_gene: -; v_gene: TRBV7-9; CDR3nt: TGTGCCAGCAGCATCGGACAGTCGAACACCGGGGAGCTGTTTTTT; CDR3aa: CASSIGQSNTGELFF
abundance: -; j_gene: TRBJ2-5; d_gene: -; v_gene: TRBV20-1; CDR3nt: TGCAGTGCTAGAGAGACTCTCATGGGAACCCAGTACTTC; CDR3aa: CSARETLMGTQYF
abundance: few; j_gene: TRBJ2-2; d_gene: -; v_gene: TRBV9; CDR3nt: TGTGCCAGCAGCGTCGAGGGAGGGGGTTCGACCGGGGAGCTGTTTTTT; CDR3aa: CASSVEGGGSTGELFF
abundance: few; j_gene: TRBJ2-1; d_gene: TRBD2; v_gene: TRBV7-9; CDR3nt: TGTGCCAGCAGCGCCCGGCTAGCGGGAGATTTTGATGAGCAGTTCTTC; CDR3aa: CASSARLAGDFDEQFF
abundance: few; j_gene: TRBJ1-5; d_gene: -; v_gene: TRBV29-1; CDR3nt: TGCAGCGCTGGATATAGCAATCAGCCCCAGCATTTT; CDR3aa: CSAGYSNQPQHF
abundance: -; j_gene: TRBJ1-1; d_gene: -; v_gene: TRBV29-1; CDR3nt: TGCAGCGTACCAGGGATCATGAACACTGAAGCTTTCTTT; CDR3aa: CSVPGIMNTEAFF
abundance: -; j_gene: TRBJ2-5; d_gene: -; v_gene: TRBV7-8; CDR3nt: TGTGCCAGCAGCTTATGGGGTGAGGCCCAGTACTTC; CDR3aa: CASSLWGEAQYF
abundance: -; j_gene: TRBJ2-5; d_gene: TRBD2; v_gene: TRBV20-1; CDR3nt: TGCAGTGCTAGACCCGGGACAGTTAGCGGGAGGGCCCAAGAGACCCAGTACTTC; CDR3aa: CSARPGTVSGRAQETQYF
abundance: -; j_gene: TRBJ2-2; d_gene: TRBD1; v_gene: TRBV28; CDR3nt: TGTGCCGCAAGGACAGGGAACACCGGGGAGCTGTTTTTT; CDR3aa: CAARTGNTGELFF
abundance: few; j_gene: TRBJ2-2; d_gene: -; v_gene: TRBV29-1; CDR3nt: TGCAGCGTTGGTTGGGACCGGACCGGGGAGCTGTTTTTT; CDR3aa: CSVGWDRTGELFF
abundance: many; j_gene: TRBJ2-3; d_gene: TRBD2; v_gene: TRBV29-1; CDR3nt: TGCAGCGTTGTCGGCCGGGGGGGCCGAGCGTCTAGCACAGATACGCAGTATTTT; CDR3aa: CSVVGRGGRASSTDTQYF
abundance: -; j_gene: TRBJ2-5; d_gene: TRBD2; v_gene: TRBV28; CDR3nt: TGTGCCAGCAGGCCCACTAGCGGGGGGTCGGAGACCCAGTACTTC; CDR3aa: CASRPTSGGSETQYF
abundance: few; j_gene: TRBJ2-7; d_gene: TRBD2; v_gene: TRBV3-1; CDR3nt: TGTGCCAGCAGCCCCCTCGGGACTAGCGCGTACGAGCAGTACTTC; CDR3aa: CASSPLGTSAYEQYF
abundance: -; j_gene: TRBJ2-1; d_gene: -; v_gene: TRBV29-1; CDR3nt: TGCAGCGTTGGGGCGCGGGGTAACAATGAGCAGTTCTTC; CDR3aa: CSVGARGNNEQFF
abundance: few; j_gene: TRBJ2-7; d_gene: TRBD1; v_gene: TRBV28; CDR3nt: TGTGCCAGCAGACCGGGACAGAGGTCCTACGAGCAGTACTTC; CDR3aa: CASRPGQRSYEQYF
abundance: -; j_gene: TRBJ2-5; d_gene: -; v_gene: TRBV20-1; CDR3nt: TGCAGTGCTAGCAGGGGCCAGGGAGAGACCCAGTACTTC; CDR3aa: CSASRGQGETQYF
abundance: -; j_gene: TRBJ2-1; d_gene: TRBD1; v_gene: TRBV11-2; CDR3nt: TGTGCCAGCAGCGAAACAGGGGGCGCCTACAATGAGCAGTTCTTC; CDR3aa: CASSETGGAYNEQFF
abundance: -; j_gene: TRBJ2-1; d_gene: TRBD1; v_gene: TRBV19; CDR3nt: TGTGCCAGTAGTGATCCGGGACAGCTTCTCTACAATGAGCAGTTCTTC; CDR3aa: CASSDPGQLLYNEQFF
abundance: few; j_gene: TRBJ2-3; d_gene: TRBD2; v_gene: TRBV28; CDR3nt: TGTGCCAGCAGTTTCTTGGGACTAGCGGGGCTCACAGATACGCAGTATTTT; CDR3aa: CASSFLGLAGLTDTQYF
abundance: -; j_gene: TRBJ2-2; d_gene: -; v_gene: TRBV20-1; CDR3nt: TGCAGTGCTAGAGGTCAATTGGCCGGGGAGCTGTTTTTT; CDR3aa: CSARGQLAGELFF
abundance: once; j_gene: TRBJ2-5; d_gene: TRBD1; v_gene: TRBV12-3/TRBV12-4; CDR3nt: TGTGCCAGCAGTCCCAGGACAGGAGGGACCCAGTACTTC; CDR3aa: CASSPRTGGTQYF
abundance: -; j_gene: TRBJ2-7; d_gene: -; v_gene: TRBV20-1; CDR3nt: TGCAGTACGCGGAGTAATGAATACGAGCAGTACTTC; CDR3aa: CSTRSNEYEQYF
abundance: few; j_gene: TRBJ1-1; d_gene: -; v_gene: TRBV6-1; CDR3nt: TGTGCCAGCGGTCTAGGACAGAGGAGAACTGAAGCTTTCTTT; CDR3aa: CASGLGQRRTEAFF
abundance: -; j_gene: TRBJ2-7; d_gene: -; v_gene: TRBV7-2; CDR3nt: TGTGCCAGCAGTGGGCAGGGAGAGGGCTACGAGCAGTACTTC; CDR3aa: CASSGQGEGYEQYF
abundance: few; j_gene: TRBJ2-7; d_gene: TRBD2; v_gene: TRBV6-5; CDR3nt: TGTGCCAGCAGTTACCCCTTAACTAGCGGGAGGGCCTACGAGCAGTACTTC; CDR3aa: CASSYPLTSGRAYEQYF
abundance: few; j_gene: TRBJ2-1; d_gene: -; v_gene: TRBV7-9; CDR3nt: TGTGCCAGCAGCCCTATCTCCCAAAGTGAGCAGTTCTTC; CDR3aa: CASSPISQSEQFF
abundance: -; j_gene: TRBJ1-4; d_gene: -; v_gene: TRBV5-1; CDR3nt: TGCGCCAGCAGCCGCGGAGGAGGTGAAGAAAAACTGTTTTTT; CDR3aa: CASSRGGGEEKLFF
abundance: few; j_gene: TRBJ2-1; d_gene: TRBD2; v_gene: TRBV6-5; CDR3nt: TGTGCCAGCAGTTTGGGACTAGGGGGGGGTGAGCAGTTCTTC; CDR3aa: CASSLGLGGGEQFF
abundance: -; j_gene: TRBJ2-7; d_gene: -; v_gene: TRBV3-1; CDR3nt: TGTGCCAGCTCGAGACGGTCCTACGAGCAGTACTTC; CDR3aa: CASSRRSYEQYF
abundance: few; j_gene: TRBJ2-2; d_gene: -; v_gene: TRBV27; CDR3nt: TGTGCCAGCAGTCCCGGGGGGCAGGGAATCGGGGAGCTGTTTTTT; CDR3aa: CASSPGGQGIGELFF
abundance: -; j_gene: TRBJ2-4; d_gene: -; v_gene: TRBV7-8; CDR3nt: TGTGCCAGCAGCTTAGTTCCAGCTCCAGCCAAAAACATTCAGTACTTC; CDR3aa: CASSLVPAPAKNIQYF
abundance: few; j_gene: TRBJ1-6; d_gene: -; v_gene: TRBV7-2; CDR3nt: TGTGCCAGCAGCTTAGGCGGCGTGGGGAGTTCACCCCTCCACTTT; CDR3aa: CASSLGGVGSSPLHF
abundance: once; j_gene: TRBJ2-3; d_gene: TRBD2; v_gene: TRBV2; CDR3nt: TGTGCCAGCCCTGGAGGACTAGCGGGCCGCACAGATACGCAGTATTTT; CDR3aa: CASPGGLAGRTDTQYF
abundance: many; j_gene: TRBJ1-1; d_gene: TRBD1; v_gene: TRBV10-3; CDR3nt: TGTGCCATCAGGGGACAGTACACTGAAGCTTTCTTT; CDR3aa: CAIRGQYTEAFF
abundance: -; j_gene: TRBJ2-7; d_gene: -; v_gene: TRBV29-1; CDR3nt: TGCAGCGTTAGCACACCTAAGAGCTCCTACGAGCAGTACTTC; CDR3aa: CSVSTPKSSYEQYF
abundance: -; j_gene: TRBJ1-4; d_gene: TRBD1; v_gene: TRBV12-3/TRBV12-4; CDR3nt: TGTGCCAGCAGTTACCGGGACAGGGAAAGTGAAAAACTGTTTTTT; CDR3aa: CASSYRDRESEKLFF
abundance: -; j_gene: TRBJ1-1; d_gene: -; v_gene: TRBV28; CDR3nt: TGTGCCAGCAGTGCAGCCACGGGACAAATGAACACTGAAGCTTTCTTT; CDR3aa: CASSAATGQMNTEAFF
abundance: -; j_gene: TRBJ2-2; d_gene: TRBD2; v_gene: TRBV10-3; CDR3nt: TGTGCCATCGGGCGGGGGACCGGGGAGCTGTTTTTT; CDR3aa: CAIGRGTGELFF